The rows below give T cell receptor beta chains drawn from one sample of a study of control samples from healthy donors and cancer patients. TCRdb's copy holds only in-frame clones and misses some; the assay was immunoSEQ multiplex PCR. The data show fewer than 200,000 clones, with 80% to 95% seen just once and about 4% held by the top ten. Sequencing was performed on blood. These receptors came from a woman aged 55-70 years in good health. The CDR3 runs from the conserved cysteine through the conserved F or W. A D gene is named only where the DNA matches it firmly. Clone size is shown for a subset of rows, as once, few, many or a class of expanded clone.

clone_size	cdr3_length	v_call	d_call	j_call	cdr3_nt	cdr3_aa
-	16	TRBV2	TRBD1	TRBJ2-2	TGTGCCAGCAGTGAAGGTATGGGACAGGCCACCGGGGAGCTGTTTTTT	CASSEGMGQATGELFF
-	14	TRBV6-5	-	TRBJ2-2	TGTGCCAGCATCTCTCGGGGGGCCGGCGGGGAGCTGTTTTTT	CASISRGAGGELFF
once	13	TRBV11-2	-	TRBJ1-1	TGTGCCAGCAGCAAGACAGCGAACACTGAAGCTTTCTTT	CASSKTANTEAFF
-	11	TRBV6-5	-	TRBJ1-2	TGTGCCAGCCGCCAGGGCTATGGCTACACCTTC	CASRQGYGYTF
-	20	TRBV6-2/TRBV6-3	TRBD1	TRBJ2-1	TGTGCCAGCAGTTACTTTACCGGGACAGCCCACCTCTCTCGAAAAAATGAGCAGTTCTTC	CASSYFTGTAHLSRKNEQFF
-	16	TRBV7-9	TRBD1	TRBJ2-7	TGTGCCAGCAGCTTAGGGGACAGGGGGAGGTCCTACGAGCAGTACTTC	CASSLGDRGRSYEQYF
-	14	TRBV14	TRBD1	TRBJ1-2	TGTGCCAGCAAACGGACAGGGCCTAACTATGGCTACACCTTC	CASKRTGPNYGYTF
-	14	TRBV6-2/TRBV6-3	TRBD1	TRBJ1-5	TGTGCCAGCAGTAGACAGGGGCCATGGGAGCCCCAGCATTTT	CASSRQGPWEPQHF
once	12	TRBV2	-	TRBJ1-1	TGTGCCAGCAGTTCCAGGGTCGGTGAAGCTTTCTTT	CASSSRVGEAFF
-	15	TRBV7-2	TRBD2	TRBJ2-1	TGTGCCAGCAGCTCGCTAGCGGGGGGGCAGAGTGAGCAGTTCTTC	CASSSLAGGQSEQFF